Below are 7 T cell receptor beta chains sequenced from a single sample in a study of Ad26.COV2.S vaccination and SARS-CoV-2 variants. Data came from immunoSEQ multiplex PCR; TCRdb stores just in-frame clones and leaves some out. This sample carries under 550,000 clones, 88% of them seen once, and the ten largest clones take 3.6%. Treatment noted: 19 received Ad26.COV2.S at low or high dose, single or two shots; a few received placebo; per-sample allocation not given. Each sample was drawn 63 days after the first injection (of vaccine or placebo). The sample consisted of peripheral blood, taken in a trial of Ad26.COV2.S vaccine versus placebo. The receptors stem from a person aged 18 to 59 who received the Ad26.COV2.S COVID-19 vaccine or a placebo.

The chain couples TRBV29-1 to TRBJ2-3; D gene ambiguous. V was clipped by 4 bases and J by 1 base, with 6 bases between them. The CDR3 is 12 residues long. Germline values: CDR1 SQVTM, CDR2 ANQGSEA. As DNA, the CDR3 is TGCAGCGTTGGTCTGGGCACAGATACGCAGTATTTT. This codes for CSVGLGTDTQYF.

The gene calls are TRBV27 and TRBJ2-2, with D tentatively TRBD1 (5 bases). In germline, CDR1 is MNHEY, CDR2 SMNVEV (reference sequence). V was pared by 5 bases and J by 0 bases, with 7 bases between. This CDR3 comprises 14 residues. The CDR3 DNA follows: TGTGCCAGCAGTACAGGTTCGAACACCGGGGAGCTGTTTTTT. Translation gives CASSTGSNTGELFF.

The CDR3 sequence: CASSYLNTGSELFF. DNA for the CDR3: TGTGCCAGCAGTTACCTAAACACAGGGTCCGAGCTGTTTTTT. The chain combines TRBV6-2 or TRBV6-3 with TRBJ2-2; a possible D gene is TRBD1 (6 bases). Trimming took 2 bases from V and 11 from J, leaving 15 bases between them. The CDR3 spans 14 residues. CDR1 is MNHEY and CDR2 is SVGEGT in the germline V gene.

The genes are TRBV6-1 and TRBJ2-7; 7 bases agree with TRBD1. The CDR3 is 13 residues long. J lost 5 bases, V lost 3 bases, and 4 bases had no gene match. Germline V gene sequence: CDR1 MNHNS, CDR2 SASEGT. The CDR3 is CASSDQQGHEQYF. For the CDR3, the DNA is TGTGCCAGCAGTGACCAACAGGGGCACGAGCAGTACTTC.

This chain joins TRBV5-4 and TRBJ1-5; D is undetermined. Trimming stripped 4 bases from V and 2 bases from J, with 10 bases between. The CDR3 sequence is 14 residues long. From germline, CDR1 is SGHNT and CDR2 YYREEE (reference sequence). CDR3 nucleotide sequence: TGTGCCAGCAGCCTGGATATGGGCAATCAGCCCCAGCATTTT. It codes for CASSLDMGNQPQHF.

The chain combines TRBV5-5 with TRBJ2-7; 10 bases map to TRBD1. CDR1 is SGHKS and CDR2 is YYEKEE in the germline V gene (reference sequence). V lost 4 bases and J lost 2; bases outside the gene matches: 3. This CDR3 is built from 14 residues. CDR3 sequence: CASSRGQGPYEQYF. The CDR3 DNA sequence: TGTGCCAGCAGCAGGGGACAGGGGCCCTACGAGCAGTACTTC.

This clone has only one observation. The rearrangement links TRBV12-3 or TRBV12-4 to TRBJ2-7, with D possibly TRBD1 on 6 matching bases. Trimming stripped 4 bases from V and 3 bases from J, with 10 bases between. CDR3 length: 13 amino acids. Here the CDR3 reads CASSYRVYYEQYF. In DNA form, the CDR3 reads TGTGCCAGCAGTTACAGGGTCTACTACGAGCAGTACTTC.